This TCR beta chain came from a study of OX40 agonist ivuxolimab in advanced cancers. At the level of the whole study: Ivuxolimab was an agonistic, fully human IgG2 monoclonal antibody directed against OX40 (CD134), a costimulatory receptor. Intravenous ivuxolimab was administered to patients every 2 weeks at six dose levels: 0.01, 0.1, 0.3, 1.5, 3 and 10 mg/kg. Of the approximately 53 patients in dose escalation, some 20 had hepatocellular carcinoma, some 15 had melanoma, 9 had renal cell carcinoma and 9 had head and neck cancer. In the dose-escalation cohort, 75% to 85% of patients were male, and the mean age was roughly 60 years with a range of about 20 to 80. Patients were allowed to have had prior anti-PD-1, anti-PD-L1 or anti-CTLA-4 therapy, and roughly two fifths of the dose-escalation patients had been treated with checkpoint inhibitors. Partial responses were achieved by three dose-escalation patients, of whom one had hepatocellular carcinoma and two had cutaneous melanoma. Peripheral TCRbeta sequencing aimed to test whether ivuxolimab altered TCR sequence diversity and caused clonal T-cell expansion. The monotherapy dose-escalation portion (N of about 50 patients) of the phase I ivuxolimab trial is reported in the paper.

Patients with a history of autoimmune disease or receiving systemic immunosuppression were excluded from the trial. In every dose cohort, peripheral blood was drawn for TCR sequencing at baseline, cycle 4 day 1, and cycle 7 day 1. The samples were taken from a phase I, first-in-human, multicenter, open-label dose-escalation trial of ivuxolimab. The trial enrolled adults with locally advanced or metastatic head and neck squamous cell, hepatocellular, melanoma or renal cell carcinoma. Before TCR sequencing, CD4+ and CD8+ T cells were separately sorted from peripheral blood. A note on this clone: The antigen it recognizes is unknown. No qualities accompany the bases; no much larger clone lies one base away.

CDR1 and CDR2 (MNHEY, SVGAGI) derive from the germline V gene. The CDR3 runs 15 amino acids, cysteine and phenylalanine included. Of all the DNA, just the CDR3 is kept, 45 bases in frame from base 1. V loses 4 bases, J loses 0 bases, and the germline ends lie 10 bases apart. To sequence the TCRbeta CDR3 region, genomic DNA was isolated from the sorted cells. TCRbeta CDR3 regions were sequenced using the immunoSEQ Assay. TCRdb mirrors the immuneACCESS table, restricted to in-frame sequences. Some clones are absent from its copies; in checked studies, under half trace to an unresolved V gene, and the reason for the others is unknown. Within this sample are 13,000 to 15,000 clones, with less than 95% of them counted one time only. The top ten clones comprise over 20% of the sample. Paper-wide results and their limitations: Partial responders in the 0.1-3.0 mg/kg groups had among the lowest normalized peripheral clonal expansion, especially among CD8+ T cells. Low levels of normalized T-cell clonal expansion were also seen in some patients who did not respond. Which antigens the clonally expanded peripheral T cells were specific for was not determined. On average, CD8+ T cells showed more expanded clones than CD4+ T cells after ivuxolimab. Clonal expansion of both CD4+ and CD8+ blood T cells was observed from baseline to week 6 at doses 0.1 to 3.0 mg/kg.

The input for sequencing was CD4+ or CD8+ T cells sorted from blood, taken in a trial of the OX40 agonist ivuxolimab. Recombination joined TRBV6-5 with TRBJ2-1, and possibly TRBD2, on 5 matching bases. The source of this sequence is an adult with an advanced solid tumor such as melanoma, head and neck, liver or kidney cancer. The DNA sequence is given as TGTGCCAGCAGTTCGAGCGGCTTCTCCTACAATGAGCAGTTCTTC. Its translation reads: CASSSSGFSYNEQFF.